The 29 T cell receptor beta chains given below trace back to one sample, sequenced in a study of vaccination effects on CD4 cells after COVID-19. No cognate antigen is known for these TCRs. Clones were read by immunoSEQ multiplex PCR, and TCRdb kept only the in-frame ones, dropping some. The sample has tens of thousands of clones, around 67% seen once; the top ten hold under 4.5%. Researchers isolated CD4+ T cells once 9 to 11 days of culture had elapsed. Sample: CD4+ T cells from PBMCs cultured without peptide, taken before COVID-19 vaccination. All receptors come from a human donor who received a COVID-19 vaccine.

The genes are TRBV6-2 or TRBV6-3 and TRBJ2-5; D perhaps matches TRBD1 (7 bases). From germline, CDR1 is MNHEY and CDR2 SVGEGT. Trimming removed 4 bases from V and 5 bases from J, with 17 bases in between. The CDR3 totals 15 residues. The CDR3 is CASSSRSGGLETQYF. The CDR3 DNA is TGTGCCAGCAGTTCGAGATCAGGGGGACTGGAGACCCAGTACTTC.

The chain recombines TRBV6-2 or TRBV6-3 with TRBJ1-1; D perhaps matches TRBD1 (5 bases). This CDR3 has 13 amino acids. From germline, CDR1 is MNHEY and CDR2 SVGEGT. V was cut by 2 bases and J by 3 bases, with 7 bases left in between. In DNA form, the CDR3 reads TGTGCCAGCAGTTACGGGGCGGACACTGAAGCTTTCTTT. This codes for CASSYGADTEAFF.

This clone appeared once. The rearrangement joins TRBV4-1 to TRBJ2-7, with 7 nucleotides matching TRBD1. Germline lookup yields CDR1 MGHRA and CDR2 YSYEKL. The CDR3 spans 16 residues. The V segment lost 1 base and the J segment 2 bases; nucleotides outside the gene matches: 8. The chain's CDR3 is CASSQGGTVGTYEQYF. CDR3 in DNA: TGCGCCAGCAGCCAAGGGGGGACAGTGGGGACCTACGAGCAGTACTTC.

The CDR3 spells CASNMAPGQGKNSNQPQHF. Written as DNA, the CDR3 is TGTGCCAGTAACATGGCGCCGGGACAGGGAAAGAATAGCAATCAGCCCCAGCATTTT. The J gene is TRBJ1-5, the V gene TRBV19; 9 nucleotides line up with TRBD1. CDR1 LNHDA and CDR2 SQIVND come from the germline V gene (reference sequence). The ends lost 7 bases at V and 0 bases at J; junction bases unmatched: 16. This CDR3 region has 19 residues. Full variable domain (rest looked up from reference TRBV19 and TRBJ1-5): DGGITQSPKYLFRKEGQNVTLSCEQNLNHDAMYWYRQDPGQGLRLIYYSQIVNDFQKGDIAEGYSVSREKKESFPLTVTSAQKNPTAFYLCASNMAPGQGKNSNQPQHFGDGTRLSIL.

The chain uses TRBV11-1 and TRBJ1-3; D is undetermined. The CDR3 covers 16 residues. Germline V gene sequence: CDR1 SGHAT, CDR2 FQDESV (reference sequence). Trimming left V 1 base short and J 0 bases short, with 10 bases between. DNA for the CDR3: TGTGCCAGCAGCTTAGGATACGACCACTCTGGAAACACCATATATTTT. Translated: CASSLGYDHSGNTIYF.

V gene TRBV3-1 (or the pseudogene TRBV3-2) combines with J gene TRBJ2-7; possibly TRBD1 for D (6 bases). CDR1 and CDR2 from the germline V gene are LGHDT and YNNKEL (reference sequence). Trimming cost V 1 base and J 5 bases, with 9 bases left between them. This CDR3 region has 13 residues. The CDR3 here is CASSQAHRDEQYF. CDR3 nucleotides: TGTGCCAGCAGCCAAGCGCACAGGGACGAGCAGTACTTC.

The table lists this clone with a few counts. J is TRBJ1-1 and V is TRBV6-5; 8 bases align to TRBD1. CDR1 and CDR2 (germline): MNHEY, SVGAGI. This CDR3 spans 15 amino acids. V lost 7 bases, J lost 0 bases, and 7 bases stayed unmatched. CDR3 sequence (DNA): TGTGCCAGCATTATGACAGGGGCCGTGAACACTGAAGCTTTCTTT. This codes for CASIMTGAVNTEAFF.

The chain uses TRBV3-1 (or the pseudogene TRBV3-2) and TRBJ2-5, with 12 bases lining up with TRBD2. Germline V CDR1 and CDR2: LGHDT, YNNKEL (reference sequence). The length of the CDR3 is 16 residues. Unmatched junction bases numbered 7, after V lost 4 bases and J lost 4 bases. As DNA, the CDR3 is TGTGCCAGCAGCCGCGATACTAGCGGGAGGTCAGAGACCCAGTACTTC. Protein sequence: CASSRDTSGRSETQYF.

J is TRBJ2-5 and V is TRBV5-1, with a weak D call TRBD1 (6 bases). This CDR3 comprises 13 residues. The germline V gene encodes CDR1 SGHRS and CDR2 YFSETQ. The V end was cut by 4 bases, the J end by 3 bases, with 10 bases between. CDR3 region: CASSPWTEETQYF. The CDR3 region has the DNA TGCGCCAGCAGCCCTTGGACAGAAGAGACCCAGTACTTC.

The V gene is TRBV18, the J gene TRBJ2-1; D unresolved. In germline, CDR1 is KGHSH, CDR2 LQKENI. CDR3 size: 11 residues. Trimming left V 4 bases short and J 8 bases short, with 6 bases between. The CDR3, as DNA: TGTGCCAGCTCACAAAGCCATGAGCAGTTCTTC. Its translation is CASSQSHEQFF.

This clone occurred once. Here the CDR3 reads CASSLSRMEQFF. DNA of the CDR3: TGTGCCAGCAGCTTATCTCGCATGGAGCAGTTCTTC. This chain connects TRBV5-6 to TRBJ2-1, with no clear D. Germline CDR1 SGHDT, CDR2 YYEEEE. The CDR3 consists of 12 residues. The V gene lost 2 bases and the J gene lost 10 bases, with 10 bases spanning the gap.

The chain employs TRBV5-4 and TRBJ2-2, with 8 bases aligning to TRBD2. The CDR3 runs to 16 residues. Germline trimming cut 4 bases from V and 0 bases from J; bases unmatched to any gene: 5. Germline V gene data show CDR1 as SGHNT and CDR2 as YYREEE (reference sequence). In DNA, the CDR3 is TGTGCCAGCAGCCCCCCGGGACTAGCGAACACCGGGGAGCTGTTTTTT. Translated, it gives CASSPPGLANTGELFF.

This clone has just a few counts. V usage is TRBV4-1 and J usage is TRBJ1-2; D gene uncertain. Per the germline V gene, CDR1 is MGHRA and CDR2 is YSYEKL. Trimming left V 3 bases short and J 1 base short, with 18 bases between. The CDR3 covers 17 residues. CDR3 sequence reads: CASSHPPREENNYGYTF. The CDR3 DNA follows: TGCGCCAGCAGCCACCCTCCTCGGGAGGAGAATAACTATGGCTACACCTTC.

The gene calls are TRBV2 and TRBJ1-4, with D possibly matching TRBD1 (6 bases). Germline CDR1 SNHLY, CDR2 FYNNEI. The CDR3 sequence is 19 residues long. Trimming pared 6 bases from V and 0 bases from J, leaving 23 bases between. CDR3: CASRTGNRDIRATNEKLFF. In DNA, the CDR3 is TGTGCCAGCAGGACGGGCAACAGGGATATTAGAGCAACTAATGAAAAACTGTTTTTT. The full variable domain, its missing parts supplied by reference TRBV2 and TRBJ1-4, is EPEVTQTPSHQVTQMGQEVILRCVPISNHLYFYWYRQILGQKVEFLVSFYNNEISEKSEIFDDQFSVERPDGSNFTLKIRSTKLEDSAMYFCASRTGNRDIRATNEKLFFGSGTQLSVL.

This clone was observed once. The chain recombines TRBV5-1 with TRBJ2-3; 11 nucleotides match TRBD2. Looked up from germline, CDR1 is SGHRS and CDR2 is YFSETQ. V gave up 4 bases and J gave up 2 bases; unmatched junction bases: 6. This CDR3 contains 16 residues. CDR3 sequence: CASSGHSGGATDTQYF. In nucleotides, the CDR3 is TGCGCCAGCAGCGGTCATAGCGGGGGGGCCACAGATACGCAGTATTTT.

This chain connects TRBV5-1 to TRBJ1-6, with D perhaps matching TRBD1 (5 bases). Germline loops: CDR1 SGHRS, CDR2 YFSETQ. The CDR3 spans 15 residues. V lost 4 bases and J lost 10, with 18 bases in between. Written as DNA, the CDR3 is TGCGCCAGCAGCCGCGGGACCGAGCCCACCTCACCCCTCCACTTT. It encodes CASSRGTEPTSPLHF.

The chain carries TRBV6-5 and TRBJ2-7; TRBD1 aligns across 10 bases. CDR3 length: 14 residues. Germline CDR1 and CDR2: MNHEY and SVGAGI. The J segment lost 0 bases and the V segment lost 5 bases, leaving 1 base of the junction unmatched. For the CDR3, the DNA is TGTGCCAGCAGTCGGACAGGGGGCTCCTACGAGCAGTACTTC. It translates to CASSRTGGSYEQYF.

V gene TRBV27 combines with J gene TRBJ1-4; 7 positions match TRBD1. Trimming removed 6 bases from V and 7 bases from J; junction bases left unmatched: 14. The CDR3 totals 16 residues. Germline-derived CDR1 and CDR2 are MNHEY and SMNVEV (reference sequence). The CDR3 region has the DNA TGTGCCAGCAGAACTTATATTCGGACAGGTCGTGAAAAACTGTTTTTT. It is translated as CASRTYIRTGREKLFF.

The rearrangement links TRBV5-5 to TRBJ2-3; 8 bases align to TRBD2. The V segment lost 4 bases and the J segment 6 bases; nucleotides outside the gene matches: 10. The length of the CDR3 is 15 residues. Germline-derived CDR1 and CDR2 are SGHKS and YYEKEE (reference sequence). The DNA for the CDR3 is TGTGCCAGCAGCCTTAGCGGGGATATAGTGGATACGCAGTATTTT. Encoded protein: CASSLSGDIVDTQYF. Drawing the rest from reference TRBV5-5 and TRBJ2-3, the complete variable domain is DAGVTQSPTHLIKTRGQQVTLRCSPISGHKSVSWYQQVLGQGPQFIFQYYEKEERGRGNFPDRFSARQFPNYSSELNVNALLLGDSALYLCASSLSGDIVDTQYFGPGTRLTVL.

The chain has TRBV12-2 and TRBJ2-2. TRBV12-2 is labeled a pseudogene. This CDR3 spans 12 amino acids. The CDR3 is CASRRDTGELFF. In DNA, the CDR3 is TGTGCAAGTCGTAGGGACACCGGGGAGCTGTTTTTT.

The chain carries TRBV5-1 and TRBJ1-1; D not resolved. In germline, CDR1 is SGHRS, CDR2 YFSETQ. Trimming stripped 8 bases from V and 0 bases from J, with 14 bases between. This CDR3 contains 14 residues. The CDR3 region is CASTLDRMNTEAFF. CDR3 DNA: TGCGCCAGTACGTTGGACCGGATGAACACTGAAGCTTTCTTT.

The genes are TRBV16 and TRBJ1-3; 9 bases are a match to TRBD1. The length of the CDR3 is 16 residues. The germline CDR1 and CDR2 sequences are KGHSY and FQNENV. The trim removed 7 bases at V and 0 bases at J, leaving 7 bases unmatched. CDR3 in DNA: TGTGCCAGCACCCGGGGGACAGGGAGCTCTGGAAACACCATATATTTT. This gives the protein CASTRGTGSSGNTIYF.

This clone was seen a handful of times. The chain links TRBV5-4 to TRBJ2-1, with 10 bases identical to TRBD1. The germline gives CDR1 SGHNT, CDR2 YYREEE (reference sequence). Losses at the gene ends were 4 bases for V and 8 bases for J; bases not matched to a gene: 3. CDR3 length: 13 residues. The CDR3 loop reads CASSPDRGHEQFF. The DNA for the CDR3 is TGTGCCAGCAGCCCTGACAGGGGGCATGAGCAGTTCTTC.

The CDR3 loop is CASSLGGTSGGQETQYF. CDR3 coding DNA: TGTGCCAGCAGCTTGGGCGGGACTAGCGGGGGCCAAGAGACCCAGTACTTC. The chain links TRBV5-4 to TRBJ2-5; 14 bases agree with TRBD2. Germline V CDR1 and CDR2: SGHNT, YYREEE (reference sequence). The ends lost 0 bases at V and 1 base at J; junction bases unmatched: 2. The CDR3 extends over 17 amino acids. Combining the CDR3 with reference TRBV5-4 and TRBJ2-5 gives the whole variable domain ETGVTQSPTHLIKTRGQQVTLRCSSQSGHNTVSWYQQALGQGPQFIFQYYREEENGRGNFPPRFSGLQFPNYSSELNVNALELDDSALYLCASSLGGTSGGQETQYFGPGTRLLVL.

The chain couples TRBV5-4 to TRBJ1-2; TRBD1 might be the D (6 bases). CDR1 is SGHNT and CDR2 is YYREEE in the germline V gene (reference sequence). CDR3 length: 13 amino acids. Deletions cut 1 base from V and 8 bases from J, with 12 bases between. CDR3 in DNA: TGTGCCAGCAGCTTGAACAGGGCTTGGGGCTACACCTTC. Translating gives CASSLNRAWGYTF.

J is TRBJ2-5 and V is TRBV12-3 or TRBV12-4; possible D gene TRBD2, 6 bases. The CDR3 contains 11 residues. V lost 6 bases and J 7 bases, leaving 9 bases between the germline ends. The CDR3 loop is CASSMGGTQYF. The CDR3 nucleotides are TGTGCCAGCAGCATGGGGGGGACCCAGTACTTC.

The chain couples TRBV3-1 (or the pseudogene TRBV3-2) to TRBJ2-7; D uncertain. From germline, CDR1 is LGHDT and CDR2 YNNKEL (reference sequence). V lost 5 bases and J lost 4, with 12 bases in between. This CDR3 has 13 amino acids. CDR3 region: CASSDSAPYEQYF. In nucleotides, the CDR3 is TGTGCCAGCAGCGACTCAGCCCCATACGAGCAGTACTTC.

The rearrangement links TRBV3-1 (or the pseudogene TRBV3-2) to TRBJ1-2; unclear D gene. With 1 base removed from V and 4 bases from J, the gap between germline ends came to 13 bases. CDR3 length: 15 residues. The germline V gene encodes CDR1 LGHDT and CDR2 YNNKEL (reference sequence). CDR3 sequence reads: CASSQGGGAGYGYTF. The CDR3 bases are TGTGCCAGCAGCCAAGGCGGAGGAGCGGGCTATGGCTACACCTTC.

By share of the sample, this clone is medium-sized (0.01 to 0.1%). The gene calls are TRBV18 and TRBJ1-1; D is undetermined. CDR3 length: 14 residues. Germline values: CDR1 KGHSH, CDR2 LQKENI. Trimming left V 2 bases short and J 0 bases short, with 7 bases between. CDR3 residues: CASSPSGMNTEAFF. In DNA form, the CDR3 reads TGTGCCAGCTCACCATCGGGAATGAACACTGAAGCTTTCTTT. Full variable domain (rest looked up from reference TRBV18 and TRBJ1-1): NAGVMQNPRHLVRRRGQEARLRCSPMKGHSHVYWYRQLPEEGLKFMVYLQKENIIDESGMPKERFSAEFPKEGPSILRIQQVVRGDSAAYFCASSPSGMNTEAFFGQGTRLTVV.